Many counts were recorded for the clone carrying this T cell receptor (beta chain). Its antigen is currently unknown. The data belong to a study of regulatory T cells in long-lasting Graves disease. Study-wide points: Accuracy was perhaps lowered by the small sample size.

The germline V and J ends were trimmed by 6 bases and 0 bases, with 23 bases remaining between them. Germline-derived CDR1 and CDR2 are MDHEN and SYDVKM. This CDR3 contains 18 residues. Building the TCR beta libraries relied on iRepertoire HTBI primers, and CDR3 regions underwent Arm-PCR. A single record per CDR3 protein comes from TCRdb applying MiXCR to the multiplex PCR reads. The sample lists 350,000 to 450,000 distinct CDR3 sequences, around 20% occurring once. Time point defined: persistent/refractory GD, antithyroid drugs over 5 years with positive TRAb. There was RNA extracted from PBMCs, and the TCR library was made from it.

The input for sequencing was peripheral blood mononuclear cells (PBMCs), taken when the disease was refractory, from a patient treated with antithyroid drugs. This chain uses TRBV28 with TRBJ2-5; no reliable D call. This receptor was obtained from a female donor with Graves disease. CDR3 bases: TGTGCCAGCAGGTGTAGCCCTTCTAGTTCCCAGTACCAAGAGACCCAGTACTTC. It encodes CASRCSPSSSQYQETQYF.